The 24 T cell receptor beta chains below were found in one sample sequenced in a study of T cell responses to AZD1222 COVID-19 vaccine. TCRdb's table, derived via immunoSEQ multiplex PCR, lists solely in-frame clones and lacks some. The profile covers about 100,000 clones, with roughly 87% appearing a single time and 15% to 20% taken by the ten largest. The source material was peripheral blood, sampled on day 0 of AZD1222 vaccination. The receptors here all came from an adult in good health.

The V call is TRBV5-1, the J call TRBJ1-6, with 7 nucleotides matching TRBD1. J lost 8 bases, V lost 1 base, and 3 bases had no gene match. Germline V CDR1 and CDR2: SGHRS, YFSETQ. This CDR3 is 14 amino acids long. The CDR3 sequence: CASSLIQGYSPLHF. The CDR3 nucleotides read TGCGCCAGCAGCTTGATACAGGGGTATTCACCCCTCCACTTT.

This clone has just one count. J is TRBJ2-5 and V is TRBV5-5, with 8 bases identical to TRBD2. Germline CDR1 and CDR2: SGHKS and YYEKEE (reference sequence). V was clipped by 1 base and J by 5 bases; unmatched bases: 10. The CDR3 sequence is 16 residues long. CDR3 sequence (DNA): TGTGCCAGCAGCTTGTACTGGCGGGAGGTACGGGAGACCCAGTACTTC. It translates to CASSLYWREVRETQYF.

The rearrangement uses TRBV29-1 and TRBJ1-2; 12 bases are a match to TRBD1. The CDR3 totals 17 residues. The V gene end was trimmed by 7 bases and the J gene end by 3 bases; junction bases not matched to a gene: 15. Germline V lookup: CDR1 SQVTM, CDR2 ANQGSEA. CDR3 nucleotide sequence: TGCAGCGCTGACCGCGGGACAGGGGGCAGGTCTGACTATGGCTACACCTTC. It translates to CSADRGTGGRSDYGYTF.

The chain couples TRBV12-3 or TRBV12-4 to TRBJ2-7; D may be TRBD1 (6 bases). The V end was cut by 6 bases, the J end by 5 bases, with 11 bases between. This CDR3 spans 12 amino acids. The DNA for the CDR3 is TGTGCCAGCAGCAATCAGGGGAACGAGCAGTACTTC. Protein sequence: CASSNQGNEQYF.

By share of the sample, this clone is medium-sized (0.01 to 0.1%). V usage is TRBV5-5 and J usage is TRBJ1-2, with 10 positions matching TRBD1. Unmatched junction bases numbered 4, after V lost 4 bases and J lost 4 bases. This CDR3 comprises 14 residues. CDR1 is SGHKS, CDR2 YYEKEE, per germline (reference sequence). This CDR3 is CASSRDRGPYGYTF. The DNA for the CDR3 is TGTGCCAGCAGCCGAGACAGGGGGCCCTATGGCTACACCTTC.

The chain has TRBV4-1 and TRBJ2-7; no clear D gene. Germline loops: CDR1 MGHRA, CDR2 YSYEKL. The ends were cut back, 1 base at V and 2 bases at J, with 12 bases in the middle. This CDR3 has 15 residues. In DNA, the CDR3 is TGCGCCAGCAGCCAAGTGGCCGGCTTCACCTACGAGCAGTACTTC. Residues: CASSQVAGFTYEQYF.

The J gene is TRBJ2-1, the V gene TRBV29-1, with 11 bases that match TRBD2. The J segment lost 7 bases and the V segment lost 0 bases, leaving 5 bases of the junction unmatched. The CDR3 length is 15 residues. Germline CDR1 is SQVTM and CDR2 is ANQGSEA. The CDR3 region has the DNA TGCAGCGTTGAAGAACTAGCGGGAGTAATTAATGAGCAGTTCTTC. Translated: CSVEELAGVINEQFF.

This rearrangement joins TRBV7-8 to TRBJ2-7; D is unresolved. This CDR3 has 16 amino acids. V was trimmed by 2 bases and J by 2 bases, leaving 16 bases between them. Germline V gene lookup returns CDR1 SGHVS and CDR2 FQNEAQ. Here the CDR3 DNA reads TGTGCCAGCAGCTTAATGGTTCCACCGGATCCCTACGAGCAGTACTTC. This codes for CASSLMVPPDPYEQYF. Full variable domain (remainder filled in from reference TRBV7-8 and TRBJ2-7): GAGVSQSPRYKVAKRGQDVALRCDPISGHVSLFWYQQALGQGPEFLTYFQNEAQLDKSGLPSDRFFAERPEGSVSTLKIQRTQQEDSAVYLCASSLMVPPDPYEQYFGPGTRLTVT.

The gene calls are TRBV6-5 and TRBJ1-2; maybe TRBD1 (5 bases). Trimming stripped 1 base from V and 3 bases from J, with 15 bases between. The CDR3 extends over 16 amino acids. Germline-derived CDR1 and CDR2 are MNHEY and SVGAGI. CDR3 coding DNA: TGTGCCAGCAGTTACTACGGGGGAGGGCGAGACTATGGCTACACCTTC. This sequence encodes CASSYYGGGRDYGYTF.

This chain connects TRBV5-8 to TRBJ2-5; possibly TRBD1 for D (5 bases). CDR3 length: 14 amino acids. The germline V and J ends were trimmed by 1 base and 5 bases, with 12 bases remaining between them. CDR1 is SGHTS and CDR2 is YDEGEE in the germline V gene. This chain's CDR3 is CASSLQGIEETQYF. Here the CDR3 DNA reads TGTGCCAGCAGCTTGCAGGGAATAGAGGAGACCCAGTACTTC.

This clone is a singleton in its sample. The CDR3: CASSRRQGTNSPLHF. For the CDR3, the DNA is TGTGCCAGCAGCCGCAGACAGGGGACGAATTCACCCCTCCACTTT. The genes are TRBV11-2 and TRBJ1-6; 8 bases agree with TRBD1. With 5 bases clipped from V and 7 bases from J, the junction kept 7 bases outside the gene matches. Germline V gene sequence: CDR1 SGHAT, CDR2 FQNNGV. The CDR3 consists of 15 residues.

This clone was counted once. This sequence joins TRBV11-2 and TRBJ2-4, with 11 nucleotides matching TRBD2. Trimming took 8 bases from V and 7 from J; bases not matched to a gene: 7. CDR1 and CDR2 (germline): SGHAT, FQNNGV. The CDR3 is 14 residues long. CDR3 sequence: CASGATSGNNIQYF. The CDR3 DNA sequence: TGTGCCAGCGGGGCGACTAGCGGGAACAACATTCAGTACTTC.

V usage is TRBV28 and J usage is TRBJ2-7; 8 nucleotides agree with TRBD1. The germline V gene has CDR1 MDHEN and CDR2 SYDVKM. This CDR3 contains 13 residues. V gave up 6 bases and J gave up 3 bases; unmatched junction bases: 4. CDR3 protein: CASSYGQGYEQYF. CDR3 bases: TGTGCCAGCAGCTACGGACAGGGCTACGAGCAGTACTTC.

This clone has only one observation. The chain has TRBV12-3 or TRBV12-4 and TRBJ2-5, with TRBD1 matching 9 bases. The CDR3 runs 13 residues. With 6 bases clipped from V and 5 bases from J, the junction kept 4 bases outside the gene matches. The CDR3 region is CASRTGGRETQYF. Here the CDR3 DNA reads TGTGCCAGCAGGACAGGGGGTCGTGAGACCCAGTACTTC.

This clone was picked up one time. Other nucleotide sequences in the sample specify the same CDR3. The chain has TRBV5-1 and TRBJ2-2; D is ambiguous. CDR1 is SGHRS and CDR2 is YFSETQ in the germline V gene. Trimming pared 1 base from V and 3 bases from J, leaving 4 bases between. CDR3 length equals 13 residues. The CDR3 coding sequence is TGCGCCAGCAGCTTGACGGACACCGGGGAGCTGTTTTTT. It specifies CASSLTDTGELFF.

The chain has TRBV5-1 and TRBJ2-3; D may be TRBD2 (7 bases). The CDR3 has 14 amino acids. Deletions cut 5 bases from V and 1 base from J, with 11 bases between. Germline values: CDR1 SGHRS, CDR2 YFSETQ. Written as DNA, the CDR3 is TGCGCCAGCAGTTGGGGGGGCGGCACAGATACGCAGTATTTT. Translated, it gives CASSWGGGTDTQYF.

In regard to this clone: Other DNA sequences in the same sample also yield this CDR3. This chain links TRBV7-6 with TRBJ2-7, with 8 positions matching TRBD1. The CDR3 totals 15 residues. The junction had 7 bases not matched to a gene; V was cut back by 4 bases and J by 2 bases. Germline CDR1 and CDR2: SGHVS and FNYEAQ. The CDR3 DNA is TGTGCCAGCAGCTCCGGACAGGGTGGCCCCTACGAGCAGTACTTC. Its translation is CASSSGQGGPYEQYF.

The chain combines TRBV21-1 with TRBJ1-5. TRBV21-1 is a recognized pseudogene. CDR3 length: 18 amino acids. Here the CDR3 DNA reads TGTGCCAGCAGCAAAGAATTGGATTTGAGTTCCGGCGATCAGCCCCAGCATTTT. Protein: CASSKELDLSSGDQPQHF.

The chain is built from TRBV11-1 and TRBJ1-2; TRBD1 matches 7 bases. The CDR3 spans 15 residues. Trimming cost V 4 bases and J 4 bases; bases outside gene matches: 9. Looked up from germline, CDR1 is SGHAT and CDR2 is FQDESV (reference sequence). The CDR3 is CASSSDRQGGYGYTF. The CDR3 DNA sequence: TGTGCCAGCAGCTCAGACAGACAGGGTGGCTATGGCTACACCTTC.

This clone was observed once. The chain combines TRBV5-6 with TRBJ1-2, with D possibly being TRBD1 (5 bases). V was cut by 1 base and J by 1 base, with 11 bases left in between. This CDR3 has 15 amino acids. Germline CDR1 SGHDT, CDR2 YYEEEE. CDR3 amino acids: CASSLLGVLNYGYTF. The CDR3 bases are TGTGCCAGCAGCTTGTTAGGGGTGCTTAACTATGGCTACACCTTC.

This chain uses TRBV30 with TRBJ2-7; D call uncertain. From germline, CDR1 is GTSNPN and CDR2 SVGIG (reference sequence). The CDR3 loop spans 11 amino acids. Trimming left V 2 bases short and J 6 bases short, with 8 bases between. CDR3 sequence reads: CAWSSPREQYF. CDR3 in DNA: TGTGCCTGGAGTTCCCCTCGCGAGCAGTACTTC.

The gene calls are TRBV12-3 or TRBV12-4 and TRBJ1-3, with D unresolved. This CDR3 region has 13 residues. The germline V and J ends were trimmed by 5 bases and 3 bases, with 8 bases remaining between them. CDR3 in amino acids: CASSIHSGNTIYF. The CDR3 region has the DNA TGTGCCAGCAGTATTCACAGTGGAAACACCATATATTTT.

The rearrangement joins TRBV21-1 to TRBJ2-6; the DNA was not used to check the table's D call, TRBD2. TRBV21-1 is a pseudogene locus. The CDR3 extends over 16 amino acids. In DNA, the CDR3 is TGTGCCAGCCTTAGGCTAGGTCTGACTGGGGCCAACGTCCTGACTTTC. Translating gives CASLRLGLTGANVLTF.

This sequence joins TRBV11-3 and TRBJ1-1, with D unclear. Per the germline V gene, CDR1 is SGHNT and CDR2 is YENEEA. The CDR3 is made up of 13 amino acids. Between the trimmed V and J ends, which lost 4 bases and 3 bases, there was a span of 9 bases. The CDR3 DNA reads TGTGCCAGCAGCTCACGGGGAGACACTGAAGCTTTCTTT. Translated, it gives CASSSRGDTEAFF.